This entry describes one T cell receptor beta chain. As yet, its antigen is unknown. Sorted CD4+ subsets: naive, central memory, regulatory, stem cell-like memory (CD45RO/CCR7/CD25/CD127/CD95/CD27 panel). These data come from a study of beta chain features in type 1 diabetes. The V and J ends lost 3 bases and 2 bases, in that order; junction bases with no gene match: 4. Germline CDR1 and CDR2: MNHEY and SVGAGI. The CDR3 spans 15 residues. Investigators reverse transcribed all isolated RNA, so they sequenced expressed TCRB transcripts. TCRdb's copy holds only in-frame clones and misses some; the assay was immunoSEQ multiplex PCR. The repertoire holds some 240,000 clones, with 16% as singletons. General study results and limits: TCRB CDR3s from Type 1 diabetes patients were moderately but significantly shorter in all four CD4+ subsets.

The V and J genes are TRBV6-5 and TRBJ2-1, with 7 positions matching TRBD1. The source is a man between 25 and 39 years old with type 1 diabetes. Source material: naive CD4+ T cells from blood. CDR3 in amino acids: CASSYTGTAYNEQFF. For the CDR3, the DNA is TGTGCCAGCAGTTATACCGGGACAGCCTACAATGAGCAGTTCTTC.